This TCR beta chain was identified during a study of T cell responses to AZD1222 COVID-19 vaccine. Profiled with immunoSEQ multiplex PCR; TCRdb holds only in-frame clones, not every one. This sample has about 57,000 clones, with approximately 86% found just once. Trimming took off 3 bases at V and 2 bases at J, with 34 bases between the two ends. This CDR3 is 22 amino acids long. The germline V gene has CDR1 KGHDR and CDR2 SFDVKD. Sequencing used peripheral blood, obtained on day 0 of AZD1222 vaccination. This rearrangement joins TRBV24-1 to TRBJ2-7; possible D gene TRBD2, 5 bases. The receptor was derived from an adult in good health. DNA of the CDR3: TGTGCCACCAGTGATCCGGAAGAAGCACTAAACACGATAGTGTCTAGCCCCTACGAGCAGTACTTC. This encodes CATSDPEEALNTIVSSPYEQYF.